These 14 T cell receptor beta chains share one sample of origin, sequenced in a study of tumor and adjacent non-tumor tissue in lung cancer. TCRbeta libraries were built with three rounds of nested PCR, modified from ARM-PCR. TCRdb ran MiXCR on the multiplex PCR reads and lists one entry per CDR3 protein. The table has 60,000 to 100,000 distinct CDR3 sequences, over 65% seen once. RNA was extracted from bulk tissue without any cell sorting. More than 3 cm separated this lung sample from the edge of the tumor. Input material: distant non-tumor lung tissue. The receptors were gathered from a man aged 70 or older with non-small cell lung cancer.

Comments on this clonotype: The CDR3 end shows no conserved phenylalanine or tryptophan, and so a read error is likely. V and J are TRBV6-2 or TRBV6-3 and TRBJ2-3; 7 positions match TRBD2. Germline CDR1 MNHEY, CDR2 SVGEGT. The CDR3 totals 18 residues. Germline trimming cut 5 bases from V and 4 bases from J; bases unmatched to any gene: 18. The CDR3 loop reads CASSPMILADLGADTQYL. In nucleotides, the CDR3 is TGTGCCAGCAGTCCGATGATCCTAGCGGATTTAGGGGCAGATACGCAGTATTTG.

The V gene is TRBV12-3 or TRBV12-4, the J gene TRBJ1-1; no clear D. The CDR3 has 14 residues. Trimming shortened V by 4 bases and J by 3 bases, and 12 bases separated the two germline ends. DNA of the CDR3: TGTGCCAGCAGTTGGATCAGGACTTACACTGAAGCTTTCTTT. It encodes CASSWIRTYTEAFF.

Points on this clonotype: Compared with germline, one end of the junction differs, possibly owing to a read error. V gene TRBV29-1 combines with J gene TRBJ2-5, with 9 bases that match TRBD2. Germline V gives CDR1 SQVTM, CDR2 ANQGSEA. The CDR3 has 18 residues. The CDR3 loop reads CSVEFYWTSGGKQETHYF. The CDR3 DNA is TGCAGCGTTGAATTCTATTGGACAAGCGGGGGGAAACAGGAGACCCACTACTTC.

Concerning this clonotype itself: A much larger clone is a single base away; this may be a read error. The genes are TRBV12-3 or TRBV12-4 and TRBJ1-5, with TRBD1 as a possible D gene (5 bases). The CDR3 is 15 residues long. The CDR3: CTSSSTGRNNQPQHF. Here the CDR3 DNA reads TGTACCAGCAGTTCGACGGGACGGAACAATCAGCCCCAGCATTTT.

As to this clonotype: A read error may account for a junction end that differs from germline. The genes are TRBV4-1 and TRBJ2-7, with 7 bases aligning to TRBD2. Germline V gene sequence: CDR1 MGHRA, CDR2 YSYEKL. This CDR3 is built from 16 residues. CDR3: CANSRTLAREGSEQYF. The CDR3, as DNA: TGCGCCAACAGCCGGACACTAGCGAGAGAGGGGAGCGAGCAGTACTTC.

The rearrangement links TRBV6-6 to TRBJ1-2; TRBD1 is a possible D gene (6 bases). CDR1 is MNHNY and CDR2 is SVGAGI in the germline V gene (reference sequence). The germline V and J ends were trimmed by 10 bases and 9 bases, with 24 bases remaining between them. The CDR3 runs to 14 residues. Here the CDR3 DNA reads TGTGCCAACAGCCTTAGACAGGTCTCAAGGCGCTACACCTTC. It translates to CANSLRQVSRRYTF.

CDR3 in DNA: TGCAGTCACAGGGGAACTAACTATGGCTACACCTTC. Its translation: CSHRGTNYGYTF. This rearrangement joins TRBV20-1 to TRBJ1-2; 7 positions agree with TRBD1. Germline CDR1 DFQATT, CDR2 SNEGSKA (reference sequence). The ends lost 8 bases at V and 0 bases at J; junction bases unmatched: 3. CDR3 length: 12 residues.

Remarks on this clonotype: A junction boundary mismatches the germline segment, possibly from a read error. The rearrangement uses TRBV5-4 and TRBJ2-7; D is perhaps TRBD1 or TRBD2 (5 bases each). The CDR3 spans 15 residues. Germline values: CDR1 SGHNT, CDR2 YYREEE (reference sequence). For the CDR3, the DNA is TGTGCCAGAAGCTTGGGACCGGGACCAACCTATGAGCAGTACTTC. This codes for CARSLGPGPTYEQYF.

This clonotype came up a few times. The chain combines TRBV28 with TRBJ1-2; perhaps TRBD1 as D (6 bases). The CDR3 loop spans 13 amino acids. Germline V lookup: CDR1 MDHEN, CDR2 SYDVKM. V lost 6 bases and J 4 bases, leaving 12 bases between the germline ends. The CDR3 DNA is TGTGCCAGCAGCCTAGGACAGACCTATGGCTACACCTTC. Protein product: CASSLGQTYGYTF.

Worth noting for this clonotype: A much larger clone differs by one base, so this may be a read error. The chain has TRBV20-1 and TRBJ2-5, with TRBD2 identical over 7 bases. The V gene's germline CDR1 is DFQATT and CDR2 SNEGSKA (reference sequence). The CDR3 totals 13 residues. The CDR3 loop reads CSASTAGVETQNF. The CDR3 bases are TGCAGTGCTAGTACGGCGGGAGTAGAGACCCAGAACTTC.

In the case of this clonotype: This CDR3 fails to terminate in the conserved phenylalanine or tryptophan, so it likely reflects a read error. The DNA is omitted, as the CDR3 cannot be located on it reliably, and the CDR3 follows TCRdb's listing. This chain connects TRBV6-5 to TRBJ2-5; the listed D gene, TRBD1, was not tested against the DNA. Germline values: CDR1 MNHEY, CDR2 SVGAGI. The CDR3 totals 15 residues, both ends included. The CDR3 sequence: CASSHRVGGQETKYL.

The chain recombines TRBV4-1 with TRBJ2-5, with D unclear. The CDR3 loop spans 16 amino acids. Germline values: CDR1 MGHRA, CDR2 YSYEKL. Trimming removed 0 bases at V and 6 bases at J, with 17 bases between. Written as DNA, the CDR3 is TGCGCCAGCAGCCAAGAGCCGAGATGGGTCTCGAAGACCCAGTACTTC. Translation gives CASSQEPRWVSKTQYF.

This chain links TRBV28 with TRBJ2-7, with D maybe TRBD2 (5 bases). Germline CDR1 is MDHEN and CDR2 is SYDVKM. V was pared by 1 base and J by 2 bases, with 12 bases between. This CDR3 spans 15 amino acids. Written as DNA, the CDR3 is TGTGCCAGCAGTTTATCATCAGAGGGAGCCTACGAGCAGTACTTC. This translates into CASSLSSEGAYEQYF.

The chain has TRBV11-2 and TRBJ2-3; the D is unclear. CDR1 and CDR2 (germline): SGHAT, FQNNGV. V lost 5 bases to trimming and J lost 6 bases, with 15 bases between them. The CDR3 covers 14 residues. The CDR3 DNA reads as TGTGCCAGCAGCCCACATGGCTTCTCTGATACGCAGTATTTT. The encoded protein is CASSPHGFSDTQYF.